This TCR beta chain emerged from a study of cytomegalovirus exposure and HLA in healthy donors. Background on the study: As an earlier analysis found, some 180 million T cells yielded 90 million to 140 million unique TCR beta sequences. Study-level findings and limits: In an earlier analysis, productive rearrangement rates for most beta V segments clustered near 87% or 30%. Many donors carried some public TCRs, although rarity characterized most TCR sequences. Immune exposure data for these donors was limited to CMV serostatus.

Deletions cut 3 bases from V and 3 bases from J, with 19 bases between. This CDR3 spans 17 amino acids. Per germline, CDR1 KGHSH and CDR2 LQKENI. A remark on this clone: No antigen is known for it.

PCR involved 60 Vbeta and 13 Jbeta primers. TCRdb's table, derived via immunoSEQ multiplex PCR, lists solely in-frame clones and lacks some. The sample carries under 130,000 clones, around two thirds recorded once. This chain connects TRBV18 to TRBJ2-3, with D perhaps TRBD1 (5 bases). The specimen sequenced was PBMCs. This receptor was obtained from a man aged 50 or older in good health and CMV-seropositive. In DNA form, the CDR3 reads TGTGCCAGCTCACCCCCCCAGGGTGAGGAGAGAACAGATACGCAGTATTTT. Translation gives CASSPPQGEERTDTQYF.